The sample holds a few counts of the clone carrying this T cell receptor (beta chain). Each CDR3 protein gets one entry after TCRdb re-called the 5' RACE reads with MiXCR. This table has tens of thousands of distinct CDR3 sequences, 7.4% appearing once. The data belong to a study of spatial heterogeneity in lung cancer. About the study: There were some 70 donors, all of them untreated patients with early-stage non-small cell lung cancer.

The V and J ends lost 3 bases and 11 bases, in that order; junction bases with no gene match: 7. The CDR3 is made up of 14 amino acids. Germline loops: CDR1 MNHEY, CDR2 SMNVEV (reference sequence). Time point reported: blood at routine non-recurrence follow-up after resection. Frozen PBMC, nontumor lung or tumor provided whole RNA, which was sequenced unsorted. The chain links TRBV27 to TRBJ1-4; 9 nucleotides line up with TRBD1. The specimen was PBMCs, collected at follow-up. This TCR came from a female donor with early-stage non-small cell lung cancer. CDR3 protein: CASSFLTGGGKLFF. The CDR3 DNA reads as TGTGCCAGCAGTTTTCTGACAGGGGGTGGGAAACTGTTTTTT.